This T cell receptor (beta chain) was obtained from a study of cytomegalovirus exposure and HLA in healthy donors. Of note for this clone: No antigen is known for it.

Trimming took 0 bases from V and 8 from J, leaving 11 bases between them. The CDR3 is 14 amino acids. Germline CDR1 SGHRS, CDR2 YFSETQ. Study conclusions and caveats: With high specificity and sensitivity, the classifier reportedly diagnosed cytomegalovirus status.

The study ran its PCR with 60 Vbeta and 13 Jbeta primers. Sequenced by immunoSEQ multiplex PCR; TCRdb stores in-frame clones only, minus some. The data show about 110,000 clones, less than 80% seen once. The sequence was obtained from a man aged 25 to 40 in good health and CMV-seronegative. The source material was PBMCs. This sequence joins TRBV5-1 and TRBJ1-4; D possibly corresponds to TRBD1 (5 bases). The DNA for the CDR3 is TGCGCCAGCAGCTTGGCGGACACTAGCGAAAAACTGTTTTTT. Its translation: CASSLADTSEKLFF.